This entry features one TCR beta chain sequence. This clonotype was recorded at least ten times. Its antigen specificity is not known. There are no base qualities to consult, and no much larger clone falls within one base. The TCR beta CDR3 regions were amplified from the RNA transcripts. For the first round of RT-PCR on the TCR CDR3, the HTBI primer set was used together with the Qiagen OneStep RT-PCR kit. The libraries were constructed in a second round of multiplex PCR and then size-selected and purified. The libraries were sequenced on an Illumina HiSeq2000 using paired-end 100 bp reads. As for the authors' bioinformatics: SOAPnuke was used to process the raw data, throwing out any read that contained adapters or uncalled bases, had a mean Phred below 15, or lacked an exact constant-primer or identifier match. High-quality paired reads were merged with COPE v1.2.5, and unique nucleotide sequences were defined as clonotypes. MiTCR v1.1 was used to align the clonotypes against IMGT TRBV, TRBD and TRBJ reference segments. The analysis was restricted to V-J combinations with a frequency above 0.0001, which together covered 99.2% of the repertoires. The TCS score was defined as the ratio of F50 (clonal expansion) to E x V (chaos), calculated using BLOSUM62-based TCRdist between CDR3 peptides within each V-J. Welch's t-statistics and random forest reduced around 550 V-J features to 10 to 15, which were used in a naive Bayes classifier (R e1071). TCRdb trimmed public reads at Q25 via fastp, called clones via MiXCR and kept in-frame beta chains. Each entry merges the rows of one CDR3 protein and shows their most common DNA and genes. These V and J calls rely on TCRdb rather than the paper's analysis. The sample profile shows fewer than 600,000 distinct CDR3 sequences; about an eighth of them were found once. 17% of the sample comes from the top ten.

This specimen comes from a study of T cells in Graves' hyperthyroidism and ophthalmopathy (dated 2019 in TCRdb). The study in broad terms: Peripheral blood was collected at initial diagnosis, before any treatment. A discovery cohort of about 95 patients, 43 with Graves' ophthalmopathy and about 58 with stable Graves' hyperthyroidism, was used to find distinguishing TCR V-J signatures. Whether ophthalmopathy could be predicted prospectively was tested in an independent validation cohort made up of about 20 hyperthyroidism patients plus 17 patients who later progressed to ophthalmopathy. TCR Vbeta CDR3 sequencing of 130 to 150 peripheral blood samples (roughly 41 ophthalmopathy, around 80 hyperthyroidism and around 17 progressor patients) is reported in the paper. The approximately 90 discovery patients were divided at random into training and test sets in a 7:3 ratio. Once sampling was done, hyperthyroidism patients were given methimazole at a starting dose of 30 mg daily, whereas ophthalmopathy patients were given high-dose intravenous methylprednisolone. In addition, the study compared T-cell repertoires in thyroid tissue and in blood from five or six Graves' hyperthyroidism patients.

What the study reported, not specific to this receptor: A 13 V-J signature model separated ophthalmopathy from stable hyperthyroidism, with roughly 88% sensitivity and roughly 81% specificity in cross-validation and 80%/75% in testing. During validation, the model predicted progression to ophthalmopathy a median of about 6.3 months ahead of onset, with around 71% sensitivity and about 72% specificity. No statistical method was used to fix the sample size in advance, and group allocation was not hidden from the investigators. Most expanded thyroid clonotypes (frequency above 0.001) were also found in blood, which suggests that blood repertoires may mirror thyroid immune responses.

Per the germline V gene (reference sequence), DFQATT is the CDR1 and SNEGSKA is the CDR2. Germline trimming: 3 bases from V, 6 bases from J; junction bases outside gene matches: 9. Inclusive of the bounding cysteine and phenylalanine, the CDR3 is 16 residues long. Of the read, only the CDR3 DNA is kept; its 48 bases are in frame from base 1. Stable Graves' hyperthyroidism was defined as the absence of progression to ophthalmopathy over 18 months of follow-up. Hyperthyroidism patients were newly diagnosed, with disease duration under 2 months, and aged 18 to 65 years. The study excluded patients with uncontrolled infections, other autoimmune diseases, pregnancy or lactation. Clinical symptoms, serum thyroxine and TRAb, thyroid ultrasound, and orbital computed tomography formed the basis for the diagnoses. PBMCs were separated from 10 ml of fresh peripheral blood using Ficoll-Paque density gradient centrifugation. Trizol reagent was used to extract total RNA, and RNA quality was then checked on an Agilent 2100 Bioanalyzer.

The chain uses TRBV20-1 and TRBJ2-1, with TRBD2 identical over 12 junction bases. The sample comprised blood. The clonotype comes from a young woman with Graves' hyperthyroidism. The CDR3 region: CSASRRLAGEVNEQFF. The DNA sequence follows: TGCAGTGCTAGTCGTCGACTAGCGGGAGAGGTCAATGAGCAGTTCTTC.